This T cell receptor beta chain emerged from a study of post-analysis software for immune sequencing data. Unique molecular identifiers tagged the TCR beta cDNA libraries. TCRdb reanalysed the PCR reads using MiXCR and keeps one entry per CDR3 protein. The repertoire has more than 450,000 distinct CDR3 sequences, roughly 47% of them found once; the top ten carry about 1.5%. Material for sequencing was blood. The receptor comes from a girl aged 10 to 17 with multiple sclerosis.

The DNA of the CDR3 is TGCAGTCCCATCCATGGCACAGATACGCAGTATTTT. This gives the protein CSPIHGTDTQYF. The chain joins TRBV20-1 to TRBJ2-3; D unclear. The CDR3 consists of 12 residues. V dropped 8 bases and J dropped 1 base, with 10 bases sitting between them. From germline, CDR1 is DFQATT and CDR2 SNEGSKA (reference sequence).